The 8 T cell receptor beta chains listed next were all sequenced from one sample in a study of shared clonotypes between healthy human individuals. Assay used: immunoSEQ multiplex PCR; TCRdb lists only in-frame clones, some missing. In the table there are 1.6 million or so clones, around 98.5% of which are singletons. The sample taken for sequencing was naive CD4+ T cells sorted from blood. As to subset: CD45RA+ positively selected. The receptors here all came from a man younger than 45 in good health.

The rearrangement links TRBV5-1 to TRBJ1-5; maybe TRBD1 (5 bases). Between the trimmed V and J ends, which lost 2 bases and 3 bases, there was a span of 12 bases. The CDR3 runs 15 residues. Germline loops: CDR1 SGHRS, CDR2 YFSETQ. In DNA form, the CDR3 reads TGCGCCAGCAGCTTTGAGGCAGGACACAATCAGCCCCAGCATTTT. Its translation: CASSFEAGHNQPQHF.

J is TRBJ2-7 and V is TRBV6-4, with 10 bases identical to TRBD2. Germline V gene lookup returns CDR1 MRHNA and CDR2 SNTAGT. The CDR3 has 14 amino acids. J was trimmed by 6 bases and V by 2 bases; bases with no gene match: 4. CDR3 sequence: CASSDLAGVGEQYF. The CDR3, as DNA: TGTGCCAGCAGTGACCTAGCGGGAGTGGGCGAGCAGTACTTC.

The rearrangement uses TRBV18 and TRBJ2-2; D gene ambiguous. This CDR3 region has 14 residues. V gave up 5 bases and J gave up 6 bases, with 13 bases separating them. Germline loops: CDR1 KGHSH, CDR2 LQKENI. The CDR3 protein is CASSSFQVPGELFF. The CDR3 region has the DNA TGTGCCAGCTCATCCTTTCAAGTCCCCGGGGAGCTGTTTTTT.

The V and J genes are TRBV5-1 and TRBJ1-1; no clear D. CDR1 and CDR2 (germline): SGHRS, YFSETQ. The CDR3 runs to 13 residues. The V end lost 3 bases, the J end lost 1 base, and 7 bases lay between the germline ends. The CDR3, as DNA: TGCGCCAGCAGCTCGGCCACGAACACTGAAGCTTTCTTT. It encodes CASSSATNTEAFF.

The chain employs TRBV15 and TRBJ2-1, with D hard to call. Trimming left V 6 bases short and J 0 bases short, with 6 bases between. CDR1 and CDR2 from the germline V gene are LNHNV and YYDKDF (reference sequence). The CDR3 has 13 residues. The CDR3 sequence: CATSATSYNEQFF. In nucleotides, the CDR3 is TGTGCCACCAGTGCGACCTCCTACAATGAGCAGTTCTTC.

The chain joins TRBV5-1 to TRBJ2-1; D is perhaps TRBD1 (6 bases). V shed 4 bases and J shed 4 bases, with 21 bases lying between them. CDR3 length: 17 residues. Per germline, CDR1 SGHRS and CDR2 YFSETQ. The CDR3 loop is CASSRGGGYKVYNEQFF. The CDR3 DNA sequence: TGCGCCAGCAGCCGGGGTGGGGGCTATAAGGTTTACAATGAGCAGTTCTTC. Full variable domain (missing parts from reference TRBV5-1 and TRBJ2-1): KAGVTQTPRYLIKTRGQQVTLSCSPISGHRSVSWYQQTPGQGLQFLFEYFSETQRNKGNFPGRFSGRQFSNSRSEMNVSTLELGDSALYLCASSRGGGYKVYNEQFFGPGTRLTVL.

The rearrangement uses TRBV12-1 and TRBJ1-5; the table's D gene call, TRBD1, was not cross checked with the DNA. TRBV12-1 constitutes a pseudogene. The CDR3 covers 14 residues. In nucleotides, the CDR3 is TGTGCCAGCCCCTCGGCTGGGCCCGATCAGCCCCAGCATTTT. Its protein is CASPSAGPDQPQHF.

In regard to this clone: This CDR3 is also generated by other DNA sequences in the sample. The CDR3 DNA reads as TGTGCCAGCAGTGAAGCGGCTGGAAACACCATATATTTT. Translation gives CASSEAAGNTIYF. The chain is built from TRBV6-1 and TRBJ1-3; no clear D. Germline lookup yields CDR1 MNHNS and CDR2 SASEGT. The CDR3 totals 13 residues. The V gene lost 0 bases and the J gene lost 2 bases, with 2 bases spanning the gap.